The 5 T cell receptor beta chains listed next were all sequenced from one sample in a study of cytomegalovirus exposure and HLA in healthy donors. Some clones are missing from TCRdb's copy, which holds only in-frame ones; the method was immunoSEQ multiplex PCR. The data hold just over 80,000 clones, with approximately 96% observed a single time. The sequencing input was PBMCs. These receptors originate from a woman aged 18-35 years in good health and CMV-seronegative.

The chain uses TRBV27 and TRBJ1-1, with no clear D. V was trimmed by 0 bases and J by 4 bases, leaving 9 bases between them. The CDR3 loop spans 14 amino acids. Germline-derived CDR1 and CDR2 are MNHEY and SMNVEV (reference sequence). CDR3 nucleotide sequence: TGTGCCAGCAGTTTATCCGGGGTGATCACTGAAGCTTTCTTT. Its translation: CASSLSGVITEAFF.

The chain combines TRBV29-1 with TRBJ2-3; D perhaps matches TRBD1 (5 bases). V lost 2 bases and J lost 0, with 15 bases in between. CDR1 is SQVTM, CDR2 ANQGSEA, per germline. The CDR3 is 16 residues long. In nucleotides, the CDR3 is TGCAGCGTTGAAAGAGGTACAGGAGCTAGCACAGATACGCAGTATTTT. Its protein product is CSVERGTGASTDTQYF.

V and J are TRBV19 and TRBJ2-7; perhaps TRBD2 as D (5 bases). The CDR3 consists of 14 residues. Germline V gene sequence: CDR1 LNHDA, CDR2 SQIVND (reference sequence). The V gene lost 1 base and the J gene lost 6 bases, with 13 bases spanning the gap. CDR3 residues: CASSIASVGGEQYF. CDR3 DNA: TGTGCCAGTAGTATAGCCTCTGTCGGAGGCGAGCAGTACTTC.

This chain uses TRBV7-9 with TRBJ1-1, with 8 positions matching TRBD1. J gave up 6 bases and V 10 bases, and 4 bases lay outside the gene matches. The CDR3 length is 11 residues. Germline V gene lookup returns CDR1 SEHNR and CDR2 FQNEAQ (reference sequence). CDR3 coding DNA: TGTGCCACCTTACAGGGGGCTGAAGCTTTCTTT. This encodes CATLQGAEAFF. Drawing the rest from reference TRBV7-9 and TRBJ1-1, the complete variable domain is DTGVSQNPRHKITKRGQNVTFRCDPISEHNRLYWYRQTLGQGPEFLTYFQNEAQLEKSRLLSDRFSAERPKGSFSTLEIQRTEQGDSAMYLCATLQGAEAFFGQGTRLTVV.

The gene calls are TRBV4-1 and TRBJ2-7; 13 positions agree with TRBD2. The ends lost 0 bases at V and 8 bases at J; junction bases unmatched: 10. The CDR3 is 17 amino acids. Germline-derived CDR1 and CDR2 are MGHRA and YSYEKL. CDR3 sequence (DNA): TGCGCCAGCAGCCAAGATGCCGGGACTAGCGGGACAGGTCAGCAGTACTTC. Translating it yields CASSQDAGTSGTGQQYF.